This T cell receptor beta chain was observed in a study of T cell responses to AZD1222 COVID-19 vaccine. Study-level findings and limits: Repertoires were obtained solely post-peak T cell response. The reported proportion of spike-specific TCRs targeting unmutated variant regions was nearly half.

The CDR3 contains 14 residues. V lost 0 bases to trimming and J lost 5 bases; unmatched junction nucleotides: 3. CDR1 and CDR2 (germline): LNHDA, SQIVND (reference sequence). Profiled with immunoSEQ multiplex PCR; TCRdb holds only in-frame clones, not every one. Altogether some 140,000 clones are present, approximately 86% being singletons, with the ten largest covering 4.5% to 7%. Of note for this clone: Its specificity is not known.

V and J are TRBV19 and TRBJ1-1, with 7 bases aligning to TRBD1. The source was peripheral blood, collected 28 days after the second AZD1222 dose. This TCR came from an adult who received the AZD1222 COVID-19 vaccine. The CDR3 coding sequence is TGTGCCAGTAGTATAGATCAGGGGGTGACTGAAGCTTTCTTT. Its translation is CASSIDQGVTEAFF.